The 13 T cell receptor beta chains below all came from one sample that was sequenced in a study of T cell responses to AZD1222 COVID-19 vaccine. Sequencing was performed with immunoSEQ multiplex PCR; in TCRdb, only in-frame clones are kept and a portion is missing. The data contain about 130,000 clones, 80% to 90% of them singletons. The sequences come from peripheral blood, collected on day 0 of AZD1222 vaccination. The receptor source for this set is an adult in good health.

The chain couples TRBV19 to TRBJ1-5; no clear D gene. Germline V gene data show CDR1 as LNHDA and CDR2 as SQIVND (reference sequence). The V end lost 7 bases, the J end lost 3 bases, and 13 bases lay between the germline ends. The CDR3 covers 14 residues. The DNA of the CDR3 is TGTGCCAGTACGCCGGCGCAGGACAATCAGCCCCAGCATTTT. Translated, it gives CASTPAQDNQPQHF.

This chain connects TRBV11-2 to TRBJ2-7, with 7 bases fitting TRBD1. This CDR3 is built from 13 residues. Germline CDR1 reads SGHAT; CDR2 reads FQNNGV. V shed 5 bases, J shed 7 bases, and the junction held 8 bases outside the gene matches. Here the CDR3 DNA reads TGTGCCAGCAGCCAAGACAGGGCACGGGAGCAGTACTTC. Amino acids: CASSQDRAREQYF. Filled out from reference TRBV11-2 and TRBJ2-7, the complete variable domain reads EAGVAQSPRYKIIEKRQSVAFWCNPISGHATLYWYQQILGQGPKLLIQFQNNGVVDDSQLPKDRFSAERLKGVDSTLKIQPAKLEDSAVYLCASSQDRAREQYFGPGTRLTVT.

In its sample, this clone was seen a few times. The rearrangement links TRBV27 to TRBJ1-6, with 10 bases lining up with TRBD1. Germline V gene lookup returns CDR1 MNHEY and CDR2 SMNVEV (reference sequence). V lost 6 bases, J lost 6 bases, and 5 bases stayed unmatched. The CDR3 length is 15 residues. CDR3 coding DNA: TGTGCCAGCAGACGGACAGGGGGTTTTAATTCACCCCTCCACTTT. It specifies CASRRTGGFNSPLHF.

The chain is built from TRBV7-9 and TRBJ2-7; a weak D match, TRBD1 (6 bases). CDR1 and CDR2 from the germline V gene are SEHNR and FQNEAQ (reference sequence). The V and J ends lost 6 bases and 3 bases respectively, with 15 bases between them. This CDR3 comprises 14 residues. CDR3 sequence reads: CASSAQGRLYEQYF. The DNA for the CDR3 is TGTGCCAGCAGTGCGCAGGGGCGTCTCTACGAGCAGTACTTC.

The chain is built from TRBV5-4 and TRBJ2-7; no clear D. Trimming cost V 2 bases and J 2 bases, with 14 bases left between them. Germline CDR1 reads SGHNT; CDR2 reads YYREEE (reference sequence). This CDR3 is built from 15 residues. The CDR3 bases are TGTGCCAGCAGCTTATCGGAATGGTCTCCCTACGAGCAGTACTTC. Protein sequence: CASSLSEWSPYEQYF. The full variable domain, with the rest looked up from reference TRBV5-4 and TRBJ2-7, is ETGVTQSPTHLIKTRGQQVTLRCSSQSGHNTVSWYQQALGQGPQFIFQYYREEENGRGNFPPRFSGLQFPNYSSELNVNALELDDSALYLCASSLSEWSPYEQYFGPGTRLTVT.

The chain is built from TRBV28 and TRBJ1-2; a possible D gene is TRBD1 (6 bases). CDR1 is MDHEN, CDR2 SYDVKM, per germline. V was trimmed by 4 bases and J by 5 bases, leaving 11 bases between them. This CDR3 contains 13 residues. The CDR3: CASSSGDIYGYTF. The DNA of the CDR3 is TGTGCCAGCAGTTCCGGGGACATATATGGCTACACCTTC.

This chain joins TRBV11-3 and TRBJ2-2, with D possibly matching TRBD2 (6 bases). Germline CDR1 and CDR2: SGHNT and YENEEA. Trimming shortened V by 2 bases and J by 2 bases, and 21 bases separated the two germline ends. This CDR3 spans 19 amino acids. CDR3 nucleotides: TGTGCCAGCAGCTTAAGGGGACTCGCGTCCTCACATAACACCGGGGAGCTGTTTTTT. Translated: CASSLRGLASSHNTGELFF.

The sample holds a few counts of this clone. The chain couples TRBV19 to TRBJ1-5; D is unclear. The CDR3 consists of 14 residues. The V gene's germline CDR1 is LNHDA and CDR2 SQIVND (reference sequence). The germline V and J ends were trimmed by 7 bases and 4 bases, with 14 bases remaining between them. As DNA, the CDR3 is TGTGCCAGTATTGAGGCAGCTGGGAATCAGCCCCAGCATTTT. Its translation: CASIEAAGNQPQHF. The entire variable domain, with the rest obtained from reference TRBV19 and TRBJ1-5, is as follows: DGGITQSPKYLFRKEGQNVTLSCEQNLNHDAMYWYRQDPGQGLRLIYYSQIVNDFQKGDIAEGYSVSREKKESFPLTVTSAQKNPTAFYLCASIEAAGNQPQHFGDGTRLSIL.

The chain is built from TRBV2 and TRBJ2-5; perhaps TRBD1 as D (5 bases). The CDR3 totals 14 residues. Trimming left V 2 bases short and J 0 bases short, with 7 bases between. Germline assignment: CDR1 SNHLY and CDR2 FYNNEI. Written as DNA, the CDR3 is TGTGCCAGCAGTGAACAGGGAAACCAAGAGACCCAGTACTTC. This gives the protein CASSEQGNQETQYF.

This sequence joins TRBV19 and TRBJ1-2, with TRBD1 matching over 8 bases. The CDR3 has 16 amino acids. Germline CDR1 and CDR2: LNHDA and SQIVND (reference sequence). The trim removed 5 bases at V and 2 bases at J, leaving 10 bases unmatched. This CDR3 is CASSLGTGQGNYGYTF. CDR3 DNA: TGTGCCAGTAGTCTCGGGACAGGCCAGGGGAACTATGGCTACACCTTC.

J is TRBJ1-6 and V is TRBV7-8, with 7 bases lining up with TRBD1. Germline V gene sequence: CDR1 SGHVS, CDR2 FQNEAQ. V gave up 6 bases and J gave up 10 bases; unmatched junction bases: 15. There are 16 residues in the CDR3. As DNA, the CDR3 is TGTGCCAGCAGTTCTACAGGGGCCCAGGGAAGGTCACCCCTCCACTTT. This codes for CASSSTGAQGRSPLHF.

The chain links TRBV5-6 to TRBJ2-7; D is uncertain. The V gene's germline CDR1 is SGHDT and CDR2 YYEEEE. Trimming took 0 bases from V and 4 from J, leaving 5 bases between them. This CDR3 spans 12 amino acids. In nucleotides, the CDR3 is TGTGCCAGCAGCTTGGGCAGATACGAGCAGTACTTC. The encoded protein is CASSLGRYEQYF.

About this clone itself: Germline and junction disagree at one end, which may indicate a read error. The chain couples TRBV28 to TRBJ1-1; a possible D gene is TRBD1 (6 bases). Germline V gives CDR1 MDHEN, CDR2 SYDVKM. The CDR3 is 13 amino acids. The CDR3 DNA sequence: TGTGCCTGCAGAAAAGGGACATCTCTCGAAGCTTTCTTT. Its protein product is CACRKGTSLEAFF.